The 30 T cell receptor beta chains listed next were all sequenced from one sample in a study of OX40 agonist ivuxolimab in advanced cancers. Generated by immunoSEQ multiplex PCR, the TCRdb table keeps only in-frame clones and is missing some. Among tens of thousands of clones listed, 80% to 90% were seen once. Source: CD4+ or CD8+ T cells sorted from blood, taken in a trial of the OX40 agonist ivuxolimab. These receptors all stem from an adult with an advanced solid tumor such as melanoma, head and neck, liver or kidney cancer.

CDR3 residues: CASSERAEGEAFF. Written as DNA, the CDR3 is TGTGCCAGCAGTGAAAGGGCCGAGGGTGAAGCTTTCTTT. This sequence joins TRBV2 and TRBJ1-1; D is unresolved. This CDR3 contains 13 residues. The V gene lost 2 bases and the J gene lost 7 bases, with 11 bases spanning the gap. In germline, CDR1 is SNHLY, CDR2 FYNNEI.

The J gene is TRBJ2-3, the V gene TRBV4-2; 11 positions agree with TRBD2. CDR1 LGHNA and CDR2 YNFKEQ come from the germline V gene. V lost 0 bases and J lost 5; bases outside the gene matches: 7. The CDR3 loop spans 17 amino acids. CDR3 in DNA: TGTGCCAGCAGCCAAGACCCTAGCGGGGGGCCTGGAGATACGCAGTATTTT. Its translation: CASSQDPSGGPGDTQYF.

The genes are TRBV10-1 and TRBJ2-5, with 9 positions matching TRBD2. Trimming removed 6 bases from V and 4 bases from J; junction bases left unmatched: 6. Germline V lookup: CDR1 WNHNN, CDR2 SYGVQD (reference sequence). The CDR3 length is 14 residues. This CDR3 reads CASSVAGAPETQYF. In DNA, the CDR3 is TGCGCCAGCAGCGTAGCGGGGGCCCCAGAGACCCAGTACTTC.

This chain uses TRBV5-8 with TRBJ2-5, with D tentatively TRBD1 (5 bases). Germline V gives CDR1 SGHTS, CDR2 YDEGEE. This CDR3 has 15 amino acids. Between the trimmed V and J ends, which lost 3 bases and 5 bases, there was a span of 17 bases. In DNA form, the CDR3 reads TGTGCCAGCAGCTCCAAGTCGGCAGGGCAGGAGACCCAGTACTTC. Translating gives CASSSKSAGQETQYF.

The V gene is TRBV11-3, the J gene TRBJ2-5; TRBD2 agrees at 11 bases. The closer fit of TRBJ2-7 to the DNA end suggests the J call may be wrong. The CDR3 loop spans 16 amino acids. Per the germline V gene, CDR1 is SGHNT and CDR2 is YENEEA. The CDR3 is CASSPGRLAGTYEQYF. CDR3 coding DNA: TGTGCCAGCAGCCCCGGGCGACTAGCGGGGACCTACGAGCAGTACTTC.

The V call is TRBV5-4, the J call TRBJ2-3; 13 nucleotides agree with TRBD2. V gave up 0 bases and J gave up 6 bases; unmatched junction bases: 4. This CDR3 has 16 amino acids. Germline CDR1 is SGHNT and CDR2 is YYREEE (reference sequence). CDR3 DNA sequence: TGTGCCAGCAGCTTGGGAGGACTAGCGGGGGAGGATACGCAGTATTTT. Residues: CASSLGGLAGEDTQYF.

The rearrangement links TRBV14 to TRBJ2-1; 7 nucleotides align to TRBD2. CDR3 length: 16 residues. The germline V gene has CDR1 SGHDN and CDR2 FVKESK. The ends lost 4 bases at V and 5 bases at J; junction bases unmatched: 11. CDR3 in amino acids: CASSPLAESDNNEQFF. CDR3 DNA: TGTGCCAGCAGCCCTCTAGCGGAATCTGACAACAATGAGCAGTTCTTC.

As DNA, the CDR3 is TGTGCCATCAGTGGGGTTAGCAGCCGGGAGACCCAGTACTTC. This translates into CAISGVSSRETQYF. The V call is TRBV10-3, the J call TRBJ2-5; no firm D call. The germline V and J ends were trimmed by 4 bases and 5 bases, with 14 bases remaining between them. CDR3 size: 14 residues. From germline, CDR1 is ENHRY and CDR2 SYGVKD.

J is TRBJ1-5 and V is TRBV27; 8 bases align to TRBD1. J lost 5 bases, V lost 6 bases, and 9 bases had no gene match. Germline V gene lookup returns CDR1 MNHEY and CDR2 SMNVEV (reference sequence). The CDR3 spans 15 residues. The CDR3 loop is CASSPGQGRDQPQHF. The DNA for the CDR3 is TGTGCCAGCAGCCCCGGACAGGGTAGGGATCAGCCCCAGCATTTT.

With respect to this clone: The junction does not match germline at one end; this may be a read error. This sequence joins TRBV2 and TRBJ1-1; tentative D call: TRBD1 (6 bases). CDR1 and CDR2 from the germline V gene are SNHLY and FYNNEI. This CDR3 comprises 14 residues. CDR3 sequence: CASGDRTMNTEAFF. CDR3 nucleotides: TGTGCCAGCGGTGACAGGACCATGAACACTGAAGCTTTCTTT.

This chain uses TRBV5-5 with TRBJ2-7, with 7 bases aligning to TRBD1. The CDR3 runs 17 residues. V lost 4 bases to trimming and J lost 2 bases; unmatched junction nucleotides: 15. CDR1 and CDR2 (germline): SGHKS, YYEKEE (reference sequence). The CDR3 is CASSRKLDRALTYEQYF. CDR3 in DNA: TGTGCCAGCAGCCGAAAACTCGACAGGGCCCTAACCTACGAGCAGTACTTC. The whole variable domain, filled in from reference TRBV5-5 and TRBJ2-7, reads DAGVTQSPTHLIKTRGQQVTLRCSPISGHKSVSWYQQVLGQGPQFIFQYYEKEERGRGNFPDRFSARQFPNYSSELNVNALLLGDSALYLCASSRKLDRALTYEQYFGPGTRLTVT.

The gene calls are TRBV11-2 and TRBJ2-3, with 7 bases that match TRBD1. The CDR3 is made up of 14 amino acids. With V trimmed by 5 bases and J by 5 bases, 7 bases remained unmatched. The germline gives CDR1 SGHAT, CDR2 FQNNGV. CDR3 in amino acids: CASSLTGEEDTQYF. DNA for the CDR3: TGTGCCAGCAGCCTTACAGGGGAAGAAGATACGCAGTATTTT.

The chain links TRBV7-8 to TRBJ2-7, with 9 bases aligning to TRBD1. J was trimmed by 3 bases and V by 5 bases; bases with no gene match: 8. The CDR3 consists of 15 residues. Germline CDR1 and CDR2: SGHVS and FQNEAQ. CDR3 region: CASSPYRQGGYEQYF. In DNA form, the CDR3 reads TGTGCCAGCAGCCCCTATCGACAGGGGGGCTACGAGCAGTACTTC.

The CDR3 DNA reads TGTGCCAGCAGTGAGGCCACAGGGGGCAGAGAGACCCAGTACTTC. Its protein product is CASSEATGGRETQYF. The chain couples TRBV2 to TRBJ2-5; 9 nucleotides agree with TRBD1. Per the germline V gene, CDR1 is SNHLY and CDR2 is FYNNEI. This CDR3 region has 15 residues. The J segment lost 4 bases and the V segment lost 3 bases, leaving 6 bases of the junction unmatched.

This sequence joins TRBV28 and TRBJ1-4; maybe TRBD1 (6 bases). From germline, CDR1 is MDHEN and CDR2 SYDVKM. V lost 3 bases and J lost 7, with 15 bases in between. CDR3 length: 15 amino acids. CDR3 nucleotide sequence: TGTGCCAGCAGTTTGGTTCGGGGGGCTGGTGAAAAACTGTTTTTT. Its protein is CASSLVRGAGEKLFF.

The V call is TRBV7-6, the J call TRBJ2-3, with TRBD1 as a possible D gene (6 bases). V was cut by 5 bases and J by 6 bases, with 9 bases left in between. CDR1 is SGHVS, CDR2 FNYEAQ, per germline. This CDR3 contains 12 residues. DNA for the CDR3: TGTGCCAGCAGCCACCAGGGGGATACGCAGTATTTT. Amino acids: CASSHQGDTQYF.

V is TRBV19 and J is TRBJ2-6; D possibly corresponds to TRBD2 (5 bases). This CDR3 spans 16 amino acids. Looked up from germline, CDR1 is LNHDA and CDR2 is SQIVND (reference sequence). V was shortened by 7 bases and J by 0 bases, with 13 bases between the two germline ends. The CDR3 DNA follows: TGTGCCAGTAACCCACTAGGGCCCTCTGGGGCCAACGTCCTGACTTTC. It specifies CASNPLGPSGANVLTF.

This chain uses TRBV19 with TRBJ1-2; no definite D call. The CDR3 covers 13 residues. Germline V gene sequence: CDR1 LNHDA, CDR2 SQIVND (reference sequence). With 1 base removed from V and 4 bases from J, the gap between germline ends came to 7 bases. The CDR3 nucleotides read TGTGCCAGTAGTATAGGCCCCGCCTATGGCTACACCTTC. Its translation is CASSIGPAYGYTF. The full variable domain, in which reference TRBV19 and TRBJ1-2 provide the parts outside the CDR3, is DGGITQSPKYLFRKEGQNVTLSCEQNLNHDAMYWYRQDPGQGLRLIYYSQIVNDFQKGDIAEGYSVSREKKESFPLTVTSAQKNPTAFYLCASSIGPAYGYTFGSGTRLTVV.

This sequence joins TRBV5-6 and TRBJ2-1; D is perhaps TRBD1 or TRBD2 (6 bases each). The CDR3 consists of 16 residues. The V end was cut by 4 bases, the J end by 4 bases, with 18 bases between. From germline, CDR1 is SGHDT and CDR2 YYEEEE. DNA of the CDR3: TGTGCCAGCAGCCTAAAGAATCAGGGGAGGTACAATGAGCAGTTCTTC. Translating it yields CASSLKNQGRYNEQFF.

The chain joins TRBV5-1 to TRBJ1-2; D ambiguous. V lost 0 bases and J lost 2, with 11 bases in between. Germline CDR1 is SGHRS and CDR2 is YFSETQ. The CDR3 length is 15 residues. This CDR3 is CASSLDPERNYGYTF. In DNA, the CDR3 is TGCGCCAGCAGCTTGGATCCGGAGCGGAACTATGGCTACACCTTC.

V is TRBV7-9 and J is TRBJ1-5, with 9 bases matching TRBD1. This CDR3 has 15 residues. V was pared by 5 bases and J by 4 bases, with 6 bases of the junction left unmatched. In germline, CDR1 is SEHNR, CDR2 FQNEAQ (reference sequence). The CDR3: CASSPGTGNNQPQHF. In DNA form, the CDR3 reads TGTGCCAGCAGCCCAGGGACAGGGAATAATCAGCCCCAGCATTTT.

This chain joins TRBV5-6 and TRBJ2-3; D ambiguous. The CDR3 has 16 amino acids. Germline CDR1 SGHDT, CDR2 YYEEEE. With 4 bases removed from V and 4 bases from J, the gap between germline ends came to 19 bases. The CDR3 region has the DNA TGTGCCAGCAGCCTCCTGTTAGGGCAATTGCCAGATACGCAGTATTTT. This encodes CASSLLLGQLPDTQYF.

The V call is TRBV5-1, the J call TRBJ1-1; TRBD1 matches 12 bases. The CDR3 runs 18 residues. The V segment lost 4 bases and the J segment 4 bases; nucleotides outside the gene matches: 14. Germline lookup yields CDR1 SGHRS and CDR2 YFSETQ. The CDR3 sequence is CASSLAGTGGTRSTEAFF. In DNA form, the CDR3 reads TGCGCCAGCAGCCTGGCGGGGACAGGGGGCACGAGGAGCACTGAAGCTTTCTTT. The whole variable domain, filled in from reference TRBV5-1 and TRBJ1-1, reads KAGVTQTPRYLIKTRGQQVTLSCSPISGHRSVSWYQQTPGQGLQFLFEYFSETQRNKGNFPGRFSGRQFSNSRSEMNVSTLELGDSALYLCASSLAGTGGTRSTEAFFGQGTRLTVV.

V gene TRBV30 combines with J gene TRBJ1-5, with D perhaps matching TRBD1 (6 bases). Germline V gene data show CDR1 as GTSNPN and CDR2 as SVGIG (reference sequence). The CDR3 length is 14 residues. V was shortened by 2 bases and J by 7 bases, with 15 bases between the two germline ends. The CDR3 loop reads CAWSPGGQGQPQHF. The CDR3 nucleotides are TGTGCCTGGAGTCCCGGGGGGCAAGGACAGCCCCAGCATTTT.

The V and J genes are TRBV7-2 and TRBJ1-5, with D possibly being TRBD1 (5 bases). CDR3 length: 14 amino acids. The V end was cut by 1 base, the J end by 6 bases, with 10 bases between. The germline gives CDR1 SGHTA, CDR2 FQGNSA. CDR3 DNA: TGTGCCAGCAGCTTAGTGGGGGGAGGTCAGCCCCAGCATTTT. Translating gives CASSLVGGGQPQHF.

The V and J genes are TRBV5-6 and TRBJ2-3, with D maybe TRBD1 (5 bases). The CDR3 totals 14 residues. Per germline, CDR1 SGHDT and CDR2 YYEEEE. V lost 7 bases and J lost 1, with 13 bases in between. CDR3: CASYGQGGTDTQYF. CDR3 nucleotides: TGTGCCAGCTATGGCCAGGGCGGCACAGATACGCAGTATTTT.

In its sample, this clone was seen once. The chain links TRBV7-8 to TRBJ2-1; the D call may be TRBD1 or TRBD2 (6 bases each). The CDR3 has 17 amino acids. Germline loops: CDR1 SGHVS, CDR2 FQNEAQ. V was shortened by 5 bases and J by 4 bases, with 21 bases between the two germline ends. CDR3 bases: TGTGCCAGCAGCCTAGATTGGGGGGCGGGTGTATACAATGAGCAGTTCTTC. Its translation is CASSLDWGAGVYNEQFF.

This chain joins TRBV5-3 and TRBJ2-3; tentative D call: TRBD1 (5 bases). TRBV5-3 is designated an ORF whose function remains uncertain. V lost 0 bases, J lost 2 bases, and 7 bases lay in between. The length of the CDR3 is 14 residues. The CDR3 nucleotides read TGTGCCAGAAGCTTGGGCAGGGCCACAGATACGCAGTATTTT. Its protein product is CARSLGRATDTQYF.

The rearrangement joins TRBV7-9 to TRBJ1-2, with D unresolved. The germline CDR1 and CDR2 sequences are SEHNR and FQNEAQ (reference sequence). The V end was cut by 0 bases, the J end by 4 bases, with 15 bases between. CDR3 size: 16 residues. Here the CDR3 reads CASSLAGQESGYGYTF. CDR3 nucleotides: TGTGCCAGCAGCTTAGCAGGTCAGGAAAGTGGCTATGGCTACACCTTC. Full variable domain (missing parts from reference TRBV7-9 and TRBJ1-2): DTGVSQNPRHKITKRGQNVTFRCDPISEHNRLYWYRQTLGQGPEFLTYFQNEAQLEKSRLLSDRFSAERPKGSFSTLEIQRTEQGDSAMYLCASSLAGQESGYGYTFGSGTRLTVV.

The rearrangement uses TRBV19 and TRBJ1-2; 7 nucleotides match TRBD1. The germline V gene encodes CDR1 LNHDA and CDR2 SQIVND (reference sequence). The junction had 8 bases not matched to a gene; V was cut back by 4 bases and J by 3 bases. This CDR3 region has 15 residues. The CDR3 DNA reads TGTGCCAGTAGTACCGCCGTCCAGGGGGACTATGGCTACACCTTC. Protein product: CASSTAVQGDYGYTF.